Below, 3 T cell receptor beta chains from the same sample are listed, as sequenced in a study of cytomegalovirus exposure and HLA in healthy donors. Use of 60 Vbeta and 13 Jbeta primers characterized the PCR. The data were produced by immunoSEQ multiplex PCR, yet TCRdb's version contains in-frame clones alone and is incomplete. The table records under 150,000 clones, roughly 65% of them present only once. The sample taken for sequencing was PBMCs. Receptors were obtained from a man aged 55 to 70 in good health and CMV-seronegative.

The CDR3 reads CASSSGQPGGEAFF. Written as DNA, the CDR3 is TGCGCCAGCAGCTCGGGACAGCCTGGCGGTGAAGCTTTCTTT. The rearrangement joins TRBV5-1 to TRBJ1-1, with TRBD1 identical over 7 bases. Germline V gene lookup returns CDR1 SGHRS and CDR2 YFSETQ. V trimming: 3 bases; J trimming: 7 bases; junction bases outside the gene matches: 9. This CDR3 has 14 amino acids.

In this sample, this clone turned up once. The chain recombines TRBV6-5 with TRBJ1-6; no clear D. Trimming left V 5 bases short and J 7 bases short, with 6 bases between. The CDR3 runs 12 residues. Germline V CDR1 and CDR2: MNHEY, SVGAGI. The CDR3 DNA is TGTGCCAGCAGTCGAGGGAATTCACCCCTCCACTTT. Protein sequence: CASSRGNSPLHF.

This clone came up a few times. The chain uses TRBV10-3 and TRBJ2-1; 9 nucleotides match TRBD2. Germline assignment: CDR1 ENHRY and CDR2 SYGVKD. The CDR3 length is 14 residues. V shed 6 bases, J shed 6 bases, and the junction held 6 bases outside the gene matches. As DNA, the CDR3 is TGTGCCATCAGGGGCGGGAGGGCTGCCAATGAGCAGTTCTTC. Its translation is CAIRGGRAANEQFF.